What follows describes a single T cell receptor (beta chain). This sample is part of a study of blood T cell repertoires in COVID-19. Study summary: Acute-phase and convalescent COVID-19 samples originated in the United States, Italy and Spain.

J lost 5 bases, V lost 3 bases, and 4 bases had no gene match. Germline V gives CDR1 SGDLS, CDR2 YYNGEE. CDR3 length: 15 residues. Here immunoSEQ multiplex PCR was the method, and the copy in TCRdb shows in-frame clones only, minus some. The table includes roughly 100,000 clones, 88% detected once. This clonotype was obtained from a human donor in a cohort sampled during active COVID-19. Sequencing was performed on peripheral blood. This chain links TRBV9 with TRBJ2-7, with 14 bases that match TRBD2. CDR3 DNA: TGTGCCAGCAGCGGACTAGCGGGAGGGCCGAACGAGCAGTACTTC. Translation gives CASSGLAGGPNEQYF.